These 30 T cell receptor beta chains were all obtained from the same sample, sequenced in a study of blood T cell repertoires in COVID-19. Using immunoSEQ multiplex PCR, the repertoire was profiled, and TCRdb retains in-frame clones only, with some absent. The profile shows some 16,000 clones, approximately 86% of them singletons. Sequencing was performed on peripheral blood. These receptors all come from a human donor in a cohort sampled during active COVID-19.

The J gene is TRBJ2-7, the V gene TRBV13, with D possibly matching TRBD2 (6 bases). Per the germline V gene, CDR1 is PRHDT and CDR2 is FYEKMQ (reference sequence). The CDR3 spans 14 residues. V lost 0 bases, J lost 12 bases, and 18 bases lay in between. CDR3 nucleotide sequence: TGTGCCAGCAGCTTAGGACGGGGACTCACCGTCGCGTACTTC. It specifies CASSLGRGLTVAYF.

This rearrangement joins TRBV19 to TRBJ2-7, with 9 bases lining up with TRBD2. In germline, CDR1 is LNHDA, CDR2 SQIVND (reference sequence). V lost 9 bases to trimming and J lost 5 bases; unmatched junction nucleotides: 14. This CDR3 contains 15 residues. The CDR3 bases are TGTGCCAGCCAAGGAGGGGCGGGAGGGCCCAACGAGCAGTACTTC. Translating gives CASQGGAGGPNEQYF.

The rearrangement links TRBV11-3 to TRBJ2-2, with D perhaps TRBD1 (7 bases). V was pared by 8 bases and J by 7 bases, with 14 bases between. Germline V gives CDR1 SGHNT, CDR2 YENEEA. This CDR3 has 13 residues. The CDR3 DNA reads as TGTGCCAGCCAGGAGGGGGCTGTCGGGGAGCTGTTTTTT. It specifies CASQEGAVGELFF.

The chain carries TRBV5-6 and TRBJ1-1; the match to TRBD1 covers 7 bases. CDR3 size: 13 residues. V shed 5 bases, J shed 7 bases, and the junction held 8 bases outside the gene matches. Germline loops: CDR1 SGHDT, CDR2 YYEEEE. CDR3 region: CASSPGQVREAFF. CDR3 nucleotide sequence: TGTGCCAGCAGTCCTGGACAGGTACGTGAAGCTTTCTTT.

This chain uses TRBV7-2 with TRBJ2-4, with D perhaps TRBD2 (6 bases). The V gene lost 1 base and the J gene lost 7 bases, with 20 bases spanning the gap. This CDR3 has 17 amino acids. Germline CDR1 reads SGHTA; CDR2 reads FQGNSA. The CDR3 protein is CASSLVGRGRGSNIQYF. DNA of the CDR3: TGTGCCAGCAGCTTAGTCGGGCGGGGCCGGGGGAGCAACATTCAGTACTTC.

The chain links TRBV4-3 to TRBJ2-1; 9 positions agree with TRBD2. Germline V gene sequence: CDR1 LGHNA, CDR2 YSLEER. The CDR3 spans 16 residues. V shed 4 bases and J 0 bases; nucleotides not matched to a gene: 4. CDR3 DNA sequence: TGCGCCAGCAGCCCCGTTAGCGGGAGCTCCTACAATGAGCAGTTCTTC. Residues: CASSPVSGSSYNEQFF.

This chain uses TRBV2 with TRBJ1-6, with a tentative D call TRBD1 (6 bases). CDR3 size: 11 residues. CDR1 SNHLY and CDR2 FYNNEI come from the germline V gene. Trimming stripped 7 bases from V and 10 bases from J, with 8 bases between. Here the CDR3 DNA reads TGTGCCAGCAAGGGGGGGTCACCCCTCCACTTT. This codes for CASKGGSPLHF.

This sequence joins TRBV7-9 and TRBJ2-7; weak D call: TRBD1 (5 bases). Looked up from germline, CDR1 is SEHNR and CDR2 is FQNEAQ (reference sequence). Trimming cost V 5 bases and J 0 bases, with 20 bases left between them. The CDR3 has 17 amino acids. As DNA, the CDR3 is TGTGCCAGCAGCCTCCCGCCAGGGAAGGAGCTCTCCTACGAGCAGTACTTC. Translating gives CASSLPPGKELSYEQYF.

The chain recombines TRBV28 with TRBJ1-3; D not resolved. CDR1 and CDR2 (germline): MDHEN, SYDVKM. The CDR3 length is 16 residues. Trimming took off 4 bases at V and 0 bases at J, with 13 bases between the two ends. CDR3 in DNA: TGTGCCAGCAGTTCGTCAGAAACACCCTCTGGAAACACCATATATTTT. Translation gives CASSSSETPSGNTIYF.

The CDR3 nucleotides read TGTGCCAGCAGTCGGGAATCTGCGCGGAGCTCCTACAATGAGCAGTTCTTC. This encodes CASSRESARSSYNEQFF. The chain couples TRBV27 to TRBJ2-1; a weak D match, TRBD2 (5 bases). The CDR3 runs 17 residues. Germline V gives CDR1 MNHEY, CDR2 SMNVEV (reference sequence). V was shortened by 5 bases and J by 0 bases, with 17 bases between the two germline ends.

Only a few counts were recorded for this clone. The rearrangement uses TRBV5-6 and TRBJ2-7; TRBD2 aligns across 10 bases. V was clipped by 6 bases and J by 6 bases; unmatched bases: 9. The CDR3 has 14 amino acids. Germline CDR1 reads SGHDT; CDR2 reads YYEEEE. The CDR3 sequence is CASKIRLAGAEQYF. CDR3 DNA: TGTGCCAGCAAGATTCGGCTAGCGGGAGCCGAGCAGTACTTC.

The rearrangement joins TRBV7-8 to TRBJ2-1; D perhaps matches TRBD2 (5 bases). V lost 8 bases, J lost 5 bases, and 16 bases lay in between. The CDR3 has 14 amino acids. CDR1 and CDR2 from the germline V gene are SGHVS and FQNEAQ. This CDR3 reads CASRVVEVHNEQFF. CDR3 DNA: TGTGCCAGCCGCGTAGTGGAGGTACACAATGAGCAGTTCTTC. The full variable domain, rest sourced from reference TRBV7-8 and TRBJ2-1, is GAGVSQSPRYKVAKRGQDVALRCDPISGHVSLFWYQQALGQGPEFLTYFQNEAQLDKSGLPSDRFFAERPEGSVSTLKIQRTQQEDSAVYLCASRVVEVHNEQFFGPGTRLTVL.

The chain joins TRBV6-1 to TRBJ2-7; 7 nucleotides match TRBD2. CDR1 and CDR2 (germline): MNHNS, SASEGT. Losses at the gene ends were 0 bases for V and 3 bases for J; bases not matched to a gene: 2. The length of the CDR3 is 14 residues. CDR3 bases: TGTGCCAGCAGTGAAGCAAGCGGGATCTACGAGCAGTACTTC. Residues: CASSEASGIYEQYF.

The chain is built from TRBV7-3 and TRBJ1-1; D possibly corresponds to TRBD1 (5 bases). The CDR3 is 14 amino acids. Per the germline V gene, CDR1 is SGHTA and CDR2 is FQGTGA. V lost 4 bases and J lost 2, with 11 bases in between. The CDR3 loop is CASSSQGLNTEAFF. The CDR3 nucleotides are TGTGCCAGCAGCTCCCAGGGACTAAACACTGAAGCTTTCTTT.

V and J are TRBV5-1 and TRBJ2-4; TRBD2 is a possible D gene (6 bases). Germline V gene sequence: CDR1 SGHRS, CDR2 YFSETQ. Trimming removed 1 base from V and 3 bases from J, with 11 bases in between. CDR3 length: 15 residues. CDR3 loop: CASSLIAGSKNIQYF. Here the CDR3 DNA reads TGCGCCAGCAGCTTGATTGCGGGGAGCAAAAACATTCAGTACTTC. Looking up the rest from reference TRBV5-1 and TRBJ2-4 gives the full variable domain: KAGVTQTPRYLIKTRGQQVTLSCSPISGHRSVSWYQQTPGQGLQFLFEYFSETQRNKGNFPGRFSGRQFSNSRSEMNVSTLELGDSALYLCASSLIAGSKNIQYFGAGTRLSVL.

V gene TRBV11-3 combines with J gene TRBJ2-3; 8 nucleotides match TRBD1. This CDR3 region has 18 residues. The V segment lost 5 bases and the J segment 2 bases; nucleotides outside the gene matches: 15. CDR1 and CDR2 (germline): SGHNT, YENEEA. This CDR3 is CASSPVPSDRVSTDTQYF. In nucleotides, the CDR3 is TGTGCCAGCAGCCCTGTCCCCTCGGACAGGGTCTCCACAGATACGCAGTATTTT.

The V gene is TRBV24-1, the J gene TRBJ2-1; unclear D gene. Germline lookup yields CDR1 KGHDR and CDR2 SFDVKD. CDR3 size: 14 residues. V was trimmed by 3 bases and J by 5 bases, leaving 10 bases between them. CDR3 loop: CATSDVKRHNEQFF. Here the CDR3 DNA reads TGTGCCACCAGTGATGTAAAGCGTCACAATGAGCAGTTCTTC.

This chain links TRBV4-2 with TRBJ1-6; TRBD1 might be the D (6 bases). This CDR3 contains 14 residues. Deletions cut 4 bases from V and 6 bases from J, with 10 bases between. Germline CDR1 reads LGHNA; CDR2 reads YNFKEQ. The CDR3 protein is CASSPTGGNSPLHF. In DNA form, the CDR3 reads TGTGCCAGCAGCCCGACAGGAGGTAATTCACCCCTCCACTTT.

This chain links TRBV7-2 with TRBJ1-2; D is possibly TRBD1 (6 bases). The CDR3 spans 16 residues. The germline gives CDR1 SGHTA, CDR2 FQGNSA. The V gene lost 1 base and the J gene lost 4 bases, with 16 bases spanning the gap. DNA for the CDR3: TGTGCCAGCAGCTTAGGGGGGCAGGGGTGGTCCTATGGCTACACCTTC. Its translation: CASSLGGQGWSYGYTF.

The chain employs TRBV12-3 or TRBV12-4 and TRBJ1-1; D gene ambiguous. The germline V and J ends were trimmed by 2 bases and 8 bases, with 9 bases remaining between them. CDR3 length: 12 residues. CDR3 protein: CASSLSNREAFF. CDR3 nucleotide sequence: TGTGCCAGCAGTTTAAGTAACAGAGAAGCTTTCTTT.

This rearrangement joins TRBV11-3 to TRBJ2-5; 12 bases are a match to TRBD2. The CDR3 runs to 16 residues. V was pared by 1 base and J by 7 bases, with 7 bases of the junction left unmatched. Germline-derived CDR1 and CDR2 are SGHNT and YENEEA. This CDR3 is CASSLALAGGPMTQYF. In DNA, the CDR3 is TGTGCCAGCAGCTTAGCGCTAGCGGGAGGGCCAATGACCCAGTACTTC.

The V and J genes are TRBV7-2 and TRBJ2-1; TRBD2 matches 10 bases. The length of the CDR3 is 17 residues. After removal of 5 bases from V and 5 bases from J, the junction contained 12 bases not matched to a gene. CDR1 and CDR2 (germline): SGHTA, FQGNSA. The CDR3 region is CASSPPVLAGINNEQFF. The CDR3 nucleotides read TGTGCCAGCAGCCCCCCGGTACTAGCGGGGATCAACAATGAGCAGTTCTTC.

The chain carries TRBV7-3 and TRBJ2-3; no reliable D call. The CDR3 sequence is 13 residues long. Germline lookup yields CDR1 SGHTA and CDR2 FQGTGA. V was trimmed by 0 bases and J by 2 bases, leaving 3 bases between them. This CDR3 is CASSLTYTDTQYF. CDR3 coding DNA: TGTGCCAGCAGCTTAACTTACACAGATACGCAGTATTTT.

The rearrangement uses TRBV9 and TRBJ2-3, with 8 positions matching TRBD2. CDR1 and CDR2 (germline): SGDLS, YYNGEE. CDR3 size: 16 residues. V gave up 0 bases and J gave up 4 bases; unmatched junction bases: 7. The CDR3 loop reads CASSVERGLGADTQYF. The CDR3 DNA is TGTGCCAGCAGCGTAGAGCGGGGACTAGGGGCAGATACGCAGTATTTT.

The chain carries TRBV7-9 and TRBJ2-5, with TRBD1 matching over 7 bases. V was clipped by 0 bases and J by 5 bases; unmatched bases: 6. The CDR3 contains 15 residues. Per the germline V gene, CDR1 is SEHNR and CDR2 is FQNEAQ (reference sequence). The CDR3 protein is CASSLARDSRETQYF. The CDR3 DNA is TGTGCCAGCAGCTTAGCTCGGGACAGTCGGGAGACCCAGTACTTC.

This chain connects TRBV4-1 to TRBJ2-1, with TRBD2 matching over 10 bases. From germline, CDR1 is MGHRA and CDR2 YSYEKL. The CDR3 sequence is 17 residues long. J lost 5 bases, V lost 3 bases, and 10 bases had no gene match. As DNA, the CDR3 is TGCGCCAGCAGCCAGAGCCTAGCGGGAGTGTTCCACAATGAGCAGTTCTTC. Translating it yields CASSQSLAGVFHNEQFF.

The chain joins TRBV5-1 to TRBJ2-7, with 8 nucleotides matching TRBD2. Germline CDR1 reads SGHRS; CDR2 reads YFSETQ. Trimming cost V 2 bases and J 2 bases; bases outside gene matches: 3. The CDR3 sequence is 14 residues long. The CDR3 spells CASSFGSGTYEQYF. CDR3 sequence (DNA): TGCGCCAGCAGCTTTGGTAGCGGGACCTACGAGCAGTACTTC.

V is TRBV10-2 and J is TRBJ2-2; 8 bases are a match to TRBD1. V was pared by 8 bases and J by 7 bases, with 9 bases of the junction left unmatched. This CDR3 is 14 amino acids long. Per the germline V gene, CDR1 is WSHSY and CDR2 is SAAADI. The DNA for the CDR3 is TGCGCCAGCGCCCCCGGGACAGGTGGCGGGGAGCTGTTTTTT. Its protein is CASAPGTGGGELFF.

The CDR3 sequence is CASSESTSYSEAFF. CDR3 in DNA: TGTGCCAGCAGTGAGAGCACCTCATATTCTGAAGCTTTCTTT. The chain uses TRBV2 and TRBJ1-1, with D hard to call. Germline lookup yields CDR1 SNHLY and CDR2 FYNNEI. The CDR3 consists of 14 residues. Trimming shortened V by 3 bases and J by 6 bases, and 14 bases separated the two germline ends.

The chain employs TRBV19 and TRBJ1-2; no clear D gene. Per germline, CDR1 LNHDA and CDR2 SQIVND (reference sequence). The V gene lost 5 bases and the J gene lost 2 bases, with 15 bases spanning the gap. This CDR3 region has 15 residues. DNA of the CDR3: TGTGCCAGTAGTTTCCCGGGTAACGACAACTATGGCTACACCTTC. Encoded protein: CASSFPGNDNYGYTF.